The TCR beta chain described here comes from a study of shared clonotypes between healthy human individuals. The authors' processing: For the immunoSEQ data, sequences were junction-only without quality scores, so filtering differed. Using immunoSEQ multiplex PCR, the repertoire was profiled, and TCRdb retains in-frame clones only, with some absent. From that table come the V and J calls and clone size; the DNA was used to work out D and trimming. Of fewer than 650,000 clones listed, 70% to 80% were seen once; the top ten hold 13%. All donors were healthy HIV-negative adults lacking recent acute infections or vaccinations. With 3 bases removed from V and 0 bases from J, the gap between germline ends came to 18 bases. The germline V gene has CDR1 SGHAT and CDR2 FQNNGV. This CDR3 has 17 residues.

Specimen: PBMCs. The chain joins TRBV11-2 to TRBJ2-7; unclear D gene. This clonotype originated in a woman in her thirties or forties in good health. Some clones in this sample may be carry-over from other donors' samples. The CDR3 here is CASSFLSYERSSYEQYF. CDR3 coding DNA: TGTGCCAGCAGCTTCTTGTCATACGAGAGGAGCTCCTACGAGCAGTACTTC.